The 6 T cell receptor beta chains reported below all come from one sample, sequenced in a study of cytomegalovirus exposure and HLA in healthy donors. The PCR ran on 60 Vbeta and 13 Jbeta primers. The repertoire was sequenced with immunoSEQ multiplex PCR; TCRdb's copy has only in-frame clones and lacks some. The sample contains 100,000 or so clones, about 75% of which appear only once. Material: PBMCs. The origin of the receptors is a man younger than 40 in good health and CMV-seropositive.

This clone was seen just once. J is TRBJ2-1 and V is TRBV27, with D possibly matching TRBD1 (5 bases). CDR3 length equals 13 residues. The germline V and J ends were trimmed by 7 bases and 7 bases, with 14 bases remaining between them. Germline V gene lookup returns CDR1 MNHEY and CDR2 SMNVEV (reference sequence). The CDR3 nucleotides are TGTGCCAGCATGAGACAGAGTGGAAATGAGCAGTTCTTC. Its translation is CASMRQSGNEQFF.

Only one count was recorded for this clone. The rearrangement joins TRBV18 to TRBJ2-2, with a possible D match to TRBD1 (6 bases). V was shortened by 1 base and J by 5 bases, with 14 bases between the two germline ends. The CDR3 is 16 residues long. The germline V gene encodes CDR1 KGHSH and CDR2 LQKENI. This CDR3 is CASSPRQGLLTGELFF. The CDR3 coding sequence is TGTGCCAGCTCACCACGCCAGGGGCTACTAACCGGGGAGCTGTTTTTT.

This chain joins TRBV5-1 and TRBJ1-6, with TRBD1 as a possible D gene (5 bases). The germline V gene has CDR1 SGHRS and CDR2 YFSETQ. Trimming removed 4 bases from V and 12 bases from J, with 20 bases in between. This CDR3 comprises 15 residues. CDR3 DNA: TGCGCCAGCAGCGATTCAGGGATAGGTGGTAAACCCCTCCACTTT. Protein: CASSDSGIGGKPLHF.

The chain carries TRBV7-9 and TRBJ2-5; weak D call: TRBD2 (5 bases). The DNA matches TRBJ2-7 better at its end, which makes the J call doubtful. Germline lookup yields CDR1 SEHNR and CDR2 FQNEAQ (reference sequence). This CDR3 spans 15 amino acids. CDR3 protein: CASSLGWGESYEQYF. The CDR3 DNA is TGTGCCAGCAGCTTAGGATGGGGAGAGAGCTACGAGCAGTACTTC.

The chain is built from TRBV29-1 and TRBJ2-2; 7 bases align to TRBD1. In germline, CDR1 is SQVTM, CDR2 ANQGSEA. This CDR3 spans 16 amino acids. The V and J ends lost 5 bases and 3 bases, in that order; junction bases with no gene match: 12. Written as DNA, the CDR3 is TGCAGCGTTAAGGGGGCGGTACAGGGTGACACCGGGGAGCTGTTTTTT. Translation: CSVKGAVQGDTGELFF.

The genes are TRBV18 and TRBJ1-1; a possible D gene is TRBD1 (6 bases). The CDR3 length is 13 residues. V was shortened by 2 bases and J by 7 bases, with 11 bases between the two germline ends. CDR1 is KGHSH and CDR2 is LQKENI in the germline V gene. Written as DNA, the CDR3 is TGTGCCAGCTCACCAGACAGGTATAATGAAGCTTTCTTT. It yields the protein CASSPDRYNEAFF.